These 25 T cell receptor beta chains originate from one sample sequenced in a study of breast tumors, draining lymph nodes, adjacent tissues. Samples came from axillary lymph nodes draining the breast cancer. TCRdb independently ran MiXCR on the multiplex PCR reads; one entry per CDR3 protein. The sample holds about 270,000 distinct CDR3 sequences; around 30% are singletons and the top ten take 1.1%. Sequencing was carried out using axillary lymph node tissue. All receptors come from a female donor with breast cancer. Some clones in this sample may be carry-over from other donors' samples.

As concerns this clonotype: Possible read error: a much larger clone is one base away. Since no conserved phenylalanine or tryptophan closes the CDR3, a read error is the likely cause. The chain combines TRBV4-3 with TRBJ2-7, with D perhaps TRBD1 or TRBD2 (5 bases each). The CDR3 extends over 14 amino acids. Trimming shortened V by 10 bases and J by 0 bases, and 16 bases separated the two germline ends. CDR1 is LGHNA, CDR2 YSLEER, per germline. The CDR3 nucleotides read TGCGCCACCTCCATGGGGGTGGGCTCCTACGAGCAGTACTCC. Its translation: CATSMGVGSYEQYS.

To note about this clonotype: A read error may produce the germline difference seen at one junction end. The rearrangement links TRBV5-5 to TRBJ1-2; possible D gene TRBD1, 6 bases. This CDR3 has 16 amino acids. CDR1 is SGHKS and CDR2 is YYEKEE in the germline V gene (reference sequence). DNA of the CDR3: TGTGCCAGCAGCCGTGACTACAGGGATTGGGAGTATGGCTACGCCTTC. Encoded protein: CASSRDYRDWEYGYAF.

To note about this clonotype: A read error is possible here, since a much larger clone lies one base away. V usage is TRBV5-6 and J usage is TRBJ2-3; a weak D match, TRBD1 (5 bases). Trimming left V 4 bases short and J 5 bases short, with 20 bases between. The CDR3 loop spans 16 amino acids. Germline values: CDR1 SGHDT, CDR2 YYEEEE. The CDR3 DNA sequence: TGTGCCAGCAGCCCACCGATCGCGCAGGGTGGAGATACGCAGTATTTT. Protein: CASSPPIAQGGDTQYF.

This clonotype appeared a few times. V usage is TRBV6-2 or TRBV6-3 and J usage is TRBJ1-5; D call uncertain. CDR3 length: 15 amino acids. The germline V and J ends were trimmed by 1 base and 7 bases, with 14 bases remaining between them. The germline CDR1 and CDR2 sequences are MNHEY and SVGEGT. The CDR3 sequence is CASSYFDPRAQPQHF. Written as DNA, the CDR3 is TGTGCCAGCAGTTACTTCGATCCGAGGGCCCAGCCCCAGCATTTT.

This clonotype came up many times. This chain joins TRBV9 and TRBJ2-7; TRBD2 matches at 8 bases. This CDR3 has 16 residues. The trim removed 0 bases at V and 7 bases at J, leaving 12 bases unmatched. Germline assignment: CDR1 SGDLS and CDR2 YYNGEE. CDR3 in DNA: TGTGCCAGCAGCGTAGCTCGAAGCGGGAGACTCGGGGAGCAGTACTTC. Translating gives CASSVARSGRLGEQYF.

This clonotype was picked up many times. The genes are TRBV3-1 and TRBJ1-6; D not resolved. The CDR3 runs to 13 residues. In germline, CDR1 is LGHDT, CDR2 YNNKEL (reference sequence). Trimming removed 1 base from V and 8 bases from J, with 6 bases in between. The CDR3 region has the DNA TGTGCCAGCAGCCAAGCGGACCATTCACCCCTCCACTTT. It is translated as CASSQADHSPLHF.

A note on this clonotype: One junction end disagrees with the germline gene, perhaps due to a read error. The chain recombines TRBV7-6 with TRBJ2-1; no firm D call. The CDR3 extends over 15 amino acids. CDR1 and CDR2 from the germline V gene are SGHVS and FNYEAQ. The CDR3 loop reads CASSSMAVPYNEQFF. As DNA, the CDR3 is TGTGCTAGCAGCTCAATGGCAGTGCCCTACAATGAGCAGTTCTTC.

Many counts were recorded for this clonotype. The rearrangement links TRBV20-1 to TRBJ2-1, with D perhaps TRBD2 (5 bases). The CDR3 covers 14 residues. Germline assignment: CDR1 DFQATT and CDR2 SNEGSKA (reference sequence). Trimming took 3 bases from V and 4 from J, leaving 13 bases between them. CDR3 amino acids: CSASLLDEYNEQFF. The DNA for the CDR3 is TGCAGTGCTAGTCTACTAGACGAATACAATGAGCAGTTCTTC.

There are many counts of this clonotype. V is TRBV5-6 and J is TRBJ2-7; 10 nucleotides line up with TRBD2. J was trimmed by 5 bases and V by 0 bases; bases with no gene match: 5. The CDR3 runs 15 residues. Germline CDR1 reads SGHDT; CDR2 reads YYEEEE. In DNA, the CDR3 is TGTGCCAGCAGCTTGGTGTTTACTAGCGGGGACGAGCAGTACTTC. This gives the protein CASSLVFTSGDEQYF.

This clonotype was seen only a few times. Germline is not matched at one junction end, which may reflect a read error. V usage is TRBV6-5 and J usage is TRBJ2-7; 7 positions agree with TRBD2. This CDR3 has 17 residues. From germline, CDR1 is MNHEY and CDR2 SVGAGI. The CDR3 region has the DNA TGTGCCAGCAGTCACTCCCCCCTAGCGGACCCTTCCTACGAGCAGTACTTC. It is translated as CASSHSPLADPSYEQYF.

This clonotype was counted at least ten times. This rearrangement joins TRBV18 to TRBJ2-5, with 12 nucleotides matching TRBD1. The CDR3 length is 14 residues. The trim removed 9 bases at V and 4 bases at J, leaving 6 bases unmatched. CDR1 is KGHSH, CDR2 LQKENI, per germline. CDR3 in amino acids: CARPGQGASETQYF. In DNA form, the CDR3 reads TGTGCCAGACCGGGACAGGGGGCGTCAGAGACCCAGTACTTC.

This clonotype came up many times. This chain uses TRBV6-6 with TRBJ1-2; no reliable D call. Looked up from germline, CDR1 is MNHNY and CDR2 is SVGAGI (reference sequence). With 4 bases removed from V and 3 bases from J, the gap between germline ends came to 3 bases. The CDR3 runs to 11 residues. The CDR3 loop is CASSLDYGYTF. The DNA of the CDR3 is TGTGCCAGCAGTTTGGACTATGGCTACACCTTC.

In its sample, this clonotype was seen many times. The V gene is TRBV10-3, the J gene TRBJ2-7; 9 bases match TRBD2. The CDR3 runs to 16 residues. J lost 0 bases, V lost 11 bases, and 14 bases had no gene match. Germline CDR1 and CDR2: ENHRY and SYGVKD. The CDR3 region is CASQGTSGQSSYEQYF. The CDR3 region has the DNA TGTGCCTCTCAAGGCACTAGCGGGCAGAGCTCCTACGAGCAGTACTTC.

This clonotype was found many times. The rearrangement joins TRBV7-2 to TRBJ2-1; the match to TRBD2 covers 14 bases. Trimming removed 10 bases from V and 10 bases from J; junction bases left unmatched: 12. Germline-derived CDR1 and CDR2 are SGHTA and FQGNSA. This CDR3 has 15 residues. The CDR3 loop reads CATSPGLAGVEEQFF. CDR3 nucleotides: TGTGCCACCTCTCCGGGACTAGCGGGAGTGGAAGAGCAGTTCTTC.

At least ten counts were recorded for this clonotype. The chain employs TRBV28 and TRBJ1-2; the D gene is possibly TRBD1 (5 bases). CDR3 size: 12 residues. Trimming took off 4 bases at V and 5 bases at J, with 8 bases between the two ends. Germline loops: CDR1 MDHEN, CDR2 SYDVKM. The CDR3 reads CASSSGPYGYTF. In DNA form, the CDR3 reads TGTGCCAGCAGTTCAGGGCCTTATGGCTACACCTTC.

On this clonotype: Without the conserved terminal phenylalanine or tryptophan, this CDR3 likely stems from a read error. The chain carries TRBV20-1 and TRBJ2-3, with D possibly matching TRBD2 (7 bases). CDR3 length: 14 amino acids. Germline lookup yields CDR1 DFQATT and CDR2 SNEGSKA (reference sequence). For the CDR3, the DNA is TGCGGTGCTAGAGGCGGGGGCGGCGGGGATACGCAGTATCTT. Amino acid sequence: CGARGGGGGDTQYL.

This clonotype was detected ten times or more. The V call is TRBV12-3 or TRBV12-4, the J call TRBJ2-7; 8 bases are shared with TRBD1. Trimming removed 2 bases from V and 2 bases from J; junction bases left unmatched: 5. This CDR3 comprises 15 residues. The CDR3 sequence is CASSLSGTGAYEQYF. Here the CDR3 DNA reads TGTGCCAGCAGTTTATCAGGGACAGGAGCCTACGAGCAGTACTTC.

On this clonotype: A much larger clone lies a single base off, so this may be a read error. The chain uses TRBV4-2 and TRBJ2-7; TRBD2 matches 8 bases. This CDR3 is built from 17 residues. The germline V gene encodes CDR1 LGHNA and CDR2 YNFKEQ. Here the CDR3 DNA reads TGTGCCAGCAGACAAGCGACTGGTACTAGCGGAAACTACGAGCAGTACTTC. Translated: CASRQATGTSGNYEQYF.

This clonotype was found a few times. Given a much more abundant clone one base away, this may be a read error. The CDR3 region has the DNA TGTGCCAGCAGTGGCCAGACAGCCTCTGGAAACACCACATATTTT. Translated, it gives CASSGQTASGNTTYF. The V call is TRBV6-5, the J call TRBJ1-3; perhaps TRBD1 as D (5 bases). This CDR3 has 15 residues. Germline V gene data show CDR1 as MNHEY and CDR2 as SVGAGI.

This rearrangement joins TRBV5-1 to TRBJ2-6; D might be TRBD2 (6 bases). Germline-derived CDR1 and CDR2 are SGHRS and YFSETQ. Trimming took off 4 bases at V and 4 bases at J, with 18 bases between the two ends. CDR3 length equals 17 residues. CDR3 nucleotides: TGCGCCAGCAGCCCGGGAGACTGGAACACCGGGGCCAACGTCCTGACTTTC. Translated: CASSPGDWNTGANVLTF.

There are many counts of this clonotype. The CDR3 spells CASSPGQVGYEQYF. The CDR3 nucleotides are TGTGCCAGCAGCCCTGGACAGGTCGGATACGAGCAGTACTTC. The gene calls are TRBV11-2 and TRBJ2-7, with TRBD1 matching 7 bases. Germline CDR1 and CDR2: SGHAT and FQNNGV. This CDR3 spans 14 amino acids. V shed 5 bases, J shed 4 bases, and the junction held 8 bases outside the gene matches.

This clonotype was recorded at least ten times. This rearrangement joins TRBV7-2 to TRBJ1-3, with D unclear. Germline loops: CDR1 SGHTA, CDR2 FQGNSA. The CDR3 length is 14 residues. Trimming pared 5 bases from V and 4 bases from J, leaving 12 bases between. CDR3 loop: CASSAVAAGNTIYF. DNA for the CDR3: TGTGCCAGCAGCGCCGTGGCGGCGGGAAACACCATATATTTT.

The chain employs TRBV10-3 and TRBJ1-3, with TRBD1 matching 9 bases. Germline CDR1 is ENHRY and CDR2 is SYGVKD. CDR3 size: 15 residues. The trim removed 10 bases at V and 2 bases at J, leaving 9 bases unmatched. CDR3 loop: CASGPGQGTGNTIYF. Written as DNA, the CDR3 is TGTGCCAGCGGTCCGGGACAGGGCACTGGAAACACCATATATTTT.

This clonotype was seen ten or more times. The rearrangement joins TRBV30 to TRBJ2-7; 7 nucleotides agree with TRBD2. The CDR3 totals 15 residues. Trimming removed 0 bases from V and 0 bases from J; junction bases left unmatched: 5. Germline assignment: CDR1 GTSNPN and CDR2 SVGIG (reference sequence). In nucleotides, the CDR3 is TGTGCCTGGAGTGTAGCTAGCGGCAGCTCCTACGAGCAGTACTTC. Amino acid sequence: CAWSVASGSSYEQYF. Using reference TRBV30 and TRBJ2-7 for the parts outside the CDR3, the full variable domain is SQTIHQWPATLVQPVGSPLSLECTVEGTSNPNLYWYRQAAGRGLQLLFYSVGIGQISSEVPQNLSASRPQDRQFILSSKKLLLSDSGFYLCAWSVASGSSYEQYFGPGTRLTVT.

V usage is TRBV19 and J usage is TRBJ1-6; 9 nucleotides align to TRBD1. Germline CDR1 is LNHDA and CDR2 is SQIVND (reference sequence). V dropped 6 bases and J dropped 9; count of bases not matched to a gene: 9. This CDR3 region has 15 residues. DNA for the CDR3: TGTGCCAGTAGGACAGGGACAGGGCGGAGTTCACCCCTCCACTTT. Protein product: CASRTGTGRSSPLHF.